This T cell receptor (beta chain) is from a study of blood T cells in healthy people across ages. General study findings and limits: PBMCs were not sorted, which prevented a conclusive comparison of naive versus antigen-experienced cells. Any changes in expanded clonotypes were possibly confounded, as donor CMV status remained unknown. Correlation between TCR beta diversity and naive T cell percentage was strong. Diversity was higher, and naive CD4+ cells more numerous, in long-lived donors than in aged donors.

Sample-barcoded 5' priming and a J-beta primer mix drove a second PCR of about 6 to 11 cycles. TCRdb redid the calling of the 5' RACE reads with MiXCR, one entry per CDR3 protein. The data show roughly 1.7 million distinct CDR3 sequences, around 35% seen once. V was clipped by 2 bases and J by 3 bases; unmatched bases: 5. Germline values: CDR1 SQVTM, CDR2 ANQGSEA. The CDR3 is 14 residues long. With regard to this clonotype: As yet, its antigen is unknown.

The gene calls are TRBV29-1 and TRBJ1-2, with 8 bases fitting TRBD1. Sample: blood. The clonotype was recovered from a woman in her thirties in good health. The CDR3 here is CSVEQGALYYGYTF. The CDR3 coding sequence is TGCAGCGTTGAACAGGGGGCTTTATACTATGGCTACACCTTC.